The present T cell receptor (beta chain) was sequenced within a study of cytomegalovirus exposure and HLA in healthy donors. Germline V lookup: CDR1 SQVTM, CDR2 ANQGSEA. The ends were cut back, 6 bases at V and 13 bases at J, with 24 bases in the middle. This CDR3 contains 13 residues. Study results and caveats: According to reports, the classifier identified cytomegalovirus status with high specificity and sensitivity. Association of approximately 18,000 TCR beta sequences with HLA alleles was found at 0.05 false discovery rate in a later analysis.

Comments on this clone: Its antigen is unidentified.

The PCR employed 60 Vbeta primers together with 13 Jbeta primers. Under the authors' procedure: Around 10 million of the 75 million to 95 million unique TCR beta chains counted in a later analysis were shared. The table came from immunoSEQ multiplex PCR; TCRdb's copy has only in-frame clones and leaves some out. V and J calls and clone size are those listed in that table; D and trimming were worked out from the DNA. The sample has approximately 150,000 clones, approximately 70% seen once. Sample: PBMCs. This receptor was obtained from a woman in her 40s in good health and CMV-seropositive. This chain joins TRBV29-1 and TRBJ2-5; D ambiguous. The CDR3 DNA follows: TGCAGCGTCCAGGTACTTGAAGTTTCCGTGGTGTACTTC. Amino acid sequence: CSVQVLEVSVVYF.